This TCR beta chain emerged from a study of Ad26.COV2.S vaccination and SARS-CoV-2 variants. Whole-study context: The donor belonged to the COV1001 Ad26.COV2.S trial arm. Recipients of Ad26.COV2.S got it intramuscularly, once or twice 56 days apart.

The CDR3 sequence is 14 residues long. Germline V gives CDR1 KGHDR, CDR2 SFDVKD. V was clipped by 4 bases and J by 3 bases, with 10 bases between them. Measured with immunoSEQ multiplex PCR; TCRdb has only the in-frame clones, and not every one. The sample lists 380,000 or so clones, 75% to 90% occurring once. Points from the study as a whole: The TCR-based breadth and depth measures might underestimate overall T cell responses.

On this clone: Antigen unknown.

Described treatment: some 20 received Ad26.COV2.S at low or high dose, single or two shots; about 5 received placebo; per-sample allocation not given. Sampling was done on day 63 after the first vaccine or placebo injection. Boston provided a donor who was an adult aged 18-55 years. This chain links TRBV24-1 with TRBJ2-3; D is ambiguous. This sample comprised peripheral blood, obtained in a trial of Ad26.COV2.S vaccine versus placebo. The TCR was taken from a person aged 18 to 65 who received the Ad26.COV2.S COVID-19 vaccine or a placebo. The CDR3 bases are TGTGCCACCAGTGACGGTCGGCCGACAGATACGCAGTATTTT. This encodes CATSDGRPTDTQYF.